A selection of T cell receptor beta chains follows, all from one sample in a study of CD8 T cells in Susac syndrome. TCRdb fed the immunoSEQ multiplex PCR reads into MiXCR, producing one record per CDR3 protein. The repertoire consists of around 46,000 distinct CDR3 sequences, with over 90% occurring once and the leading ten covering 0.35% to 0.5%. The sequencing input was CD8+ T cells from PBMCs. The origin of the receptors is a human donor in good health. CDR3s include the opening cysteine and the closing phenylalanine or tryptophan. D genes are given only for firm matches. Clone size appears in some rows only: once, few, many, or a class for an expanded clone.

>NA|TRBV27|NA|TRBJ2-1
CASSLLGQQNEQFF
TGTGCCAGCAGTTTATTAGGCCAACAAAATGAGCAGTTCTTC
>once|TRBV7-2|TRBD2|TRBJ2-7
CASSGQFSGRHNFSYEQYF
TGTGCCAGCAGCGGCCAATTTAGCGGGAGGCATAACTTCTCCTACGAGCAGTACTTC
>NA|TRBV30|TRBD2|TRBJ2-2
CAWSVPNGRVYTGELFF
TGTGCCTGGAGTGTACCTAACGGGAGGGTTTACACCGGGGAGCTGTTTTTT
>NA|TRBV27|NA|TRBJ2-1
CASSLLGKGIHNEQFF
TGTGCCAGCAGTTTATTAGGGAAGGGAATCCACAATGAGCAGTTCTTC
>NA|TRBV27|NA|TRBJ2-1
CASSSTYNEQFF
TGTGCCAGCAGTTCCACCTACAATGAGCAGTTCTTC
>few|TRBV7-9|NA|TRBJ2-7
CASSSGGNEQYF
TGTGCCAGCAGCTCAGGGGGGAACGAGCAGTACTTC
>NA|TRBV4-1|TRBD1|TRBJ1-2
CASSQEGQGFIAYGYTF
TGCGCCAGCAGCCAGGAGGGACAGGGGTTTATTGCCTATGGCTACACCTTC
>NA|TRBV4-1|TRBD2|TRBJ2-1
CASSQRLAGLNEQFF
TGCGCCAGCAGCCAACGGCTAGCGGGCCTCAATGAGCAGTTCTTC
>NA|TRBV7-2|TRBD1|TRBJ2-7
CASSYPGQGYEQYF
TGTGCCAGCAGCTACCCGGGACAGGGGTACGAGCAGTACTTC
>NA|TRBV5-4|NA|TRBJ2-3
CASSLTGTTDTQYF
TGTGCCAGCAGCTTAACGGGGACCACAGATACGCAGTATTTT
>NA|TRBV7-8|NA|TRBJ2-3
CASSPWTRSSTDTQYF
TGTGCCAGCAGCCCCTGGACTCGGTCTAGCACAGATACGCAGTATTTT
>NA|TRBV14|NA|TRBJ2-1
CASSQGWGTNEQFF
TGTGCCAGCAGCCAAGGATGGGGGACGAATGAGCAGTTCTTC
>NA|TRBV7-9|NA|TRBJ2-3
CASSLSDSSTDTQYF
TGTGCCAGCAGCTTATCGGATTCTAGCACAGATACGCAGTATTTT
>NA|TRBV27|NA|TRBJ2-1
CASSPTQAIDEQFF
TGTGCCAGCAGTCCTACCCAAGCGATCGACGAGCAGTTCTTC
>NA|TRBV28|TRBD1|TRBJ2-7
CASSATGEESYEQYF
TGTGCCAGCAGTGCTACAGGGGAAGAGAGCTACGAGCAGTACTTC
>NA|TRBV30|TRBD2|TRBJ2-7
CAWDSPGLAGGSYYEQYF
TGTGCCTGGGACTCCCCGGGACTAGCGGGAGGAAGTTATTACGAGCAGTACTTC
>NA|TRBV10-1|NA|TRBJ2-7
CASSPDPGAYEQYF
TGCGCCAGCAGCCCTGACCCTGGGGCTTACGAGCAGTACTTC
>NA|TRBV6-1|TRBD2|TRBJ2-1
CASSSKRGTSENEQFF
TGTGCCAGCAGCTCAAAGCGAGGGACTAGCGAGAATGAGCAGTTCTTC
>NA|TRBV29-1|NA|TRBJ1-2
CSDRVDSRYGYTF
TGCAGCGACCGGGTAGACAGTAGATATGGCTACACCTTC
>NA|TRBV19|NA|TRBJ1-1
CASSRGLGNTEAFF
TGTGCCAGTAGTAGAGGGCTTGGGAACACTGAAGCTTTCTTT
>NA|TRBV29-1|NA|TRBJ2-7
CSVGSGSHEQYF
TGCAGCGTTGGTTCAGGCAGCCACGAGCAGTACTTC
>medium-sized|TRBV27|TRBD2|TRBJ2-2
CASSERGAGELFF
TGTGCCAGCAGCGAGCGGGGGGCCGGGGAGCTGTTTTTT
>NA|TRBV19|NA|TRBJ1-5
CASSTLVAEFNQPQHF
TGTGCCAGTAGTACGTTGGTCGCCGAATTCAATCAGCCCCAGCATTTT
>NA|TRBV19|TRBD1|TRBJ2-7
CASSTADRVIYEQYF
TGTGCCAGTAGTACCGCCGACAGGGTAATCTACGAGCAGTACTTC
>NA|TRBV29-1|NA|TRBJ1-2
CSVASSGYTF
TGCAGCGTTGCATCTTCCGGCTACACCTTC
>NA|TRBV5-1|NA|TRBJ2-7
CASSLELAYEQYF
TGCGCCAGCAGCTTGGAACTAGCCTACGAGCAGTACTTC
>NA|TRBV27|NA|TRBJ2-2
CASSFIVLDSPSSGELFF
TGTGCCAGCAGTTTTATCGTTCTGGACAGTCCTTCTTCCGGGGAGCTGTTTTTT
>NA|TRBV3-1|NA|TRBJ2-7
CASSPAPRIYEQYF
TGTGCCAGCAGCCCCGCTCCTAGGATCTACGAGCAGTACTTC
>NA|TRBV23-1|NA|TRBJ1-3
CASSQSTIGLPRDTIYF
TGCGCCAGCAGTCAATCCACTATCGGACTTCCGAGGGACACCATATATTTT
>once|TRBV9|TRBD2|TRBJ2-7
CASSATSGRSYEQYF
TGTGCCAGCAGCGCGACTAGCGGGCGCTCCTACGAGCAGTACTTC
>NA|TRBV21-1|NA|TRBJ1-4
CASSNGQNREKLFF
TGTGCCAGCAGCAATGGTCAGAATCGGGAAAAACTGTTTTTT
>NA|TRBV6-2/TRBV6-3|NA|TRBJ2-7
CASSYPSEQYF
TGTGCCAGCAGCTACCCATCCGAGCAGTACTTC
>NA|TRBV7-8|TRBD2|TRBJ2-3
CASSPPLAGVPDTQYF
TGTGCCAGCAGCCCCCCACTAGCGGGAGTGCCAGATACGCAGTATTTT
>NA|TRBV20-1|TRBD2|TRBJ2-1
CSARGASGNFGYNEQFF
TGCAGTGCTAGGGGGGCTAGCGGGAATTTTGGGTACAATGAGCAGTTCTTC
>NA|TRBV7-9|NA|TRBJ1-5
CASRPNTADQPQHF
TGTGCCAGCAGACCCAACACGGCCGATCAGCCCCAGCATTTT
>NA|TRBV6-5|NA|TRBJ2-3
CASSPLAGYTDTQYF
TGTGCCAGCAGTCCCTTGGCGGGCTACACAGATACGCAGTATTTT
>NA|TRBV10-2|NA|TRBJ1-5
CASSDLGPLHSNQPQHF
TGCGCCAGCAGCGACCTAGGACCCTTGCATAGCAATCAGCCCCAGCATTTT
>NA|TRBV2|TRBD1|TRBJ2-2
CASTPWGQGAAGELFF
TGTGCCAGCACCCCTTGGGGCCAGGGGGCGGCCGGGGAGCTGTTTTTT
>once|TRBV27|NA|TRBJ2-7
CASSFRSGYEQYF
TGTGCCAGCAGTTTCCGATCGGGGTACGAGCAGTACTTC
>NA|TRBV2|TRBD2|TRBJ2-1
CASRPNPGLAEEGFYNEQFF
TGTGCCAGCAGGCCCAATCCGGGACTAGCGGAGGAGGGGTTCTACAATGAGCAGTTCTTC
>NA|TRBV9|NA|TRBJ1-2
CASSPSKGRSWGNYGYTF
TGTGCCAGCAGCCCATCTAAGGGGAGGTCGTGGGGTAACTATGGCTACACCTTC
>NA|TRBV13|TRBD2|TRBJ2-7
CASSSGLARDGSYEQYF
TGTGCCAGCAGCTCGGGACTAGCGCGCGACGGCTCCTACGAGCAGTACTTC
>NA|TRBV9|NA|TRBJ2-5
CASSLLGGTGREETQYF
TGTGCCAGCAGCCTCCTTGGGGGAACAGGGAGGGAGGAGACCCAGTACTTC